This section outlines one T cell receptor beta chain sequence together with its context. As originally analysed: Scientists estimated how many nucleated cells there were by amplifying reference gene primers. Measured with immunoSEQ multiplex PCR; TCRdb has only the in-frame clones, and not every one. V, J and clone size reflect that table, while D and trimming were determined from the DNA. The profile covers 75,000 to 100,000 clones, with around nine tenths appearing a single time and 15% taken by the ten largest. The data were obtained in a study of blood T cell repertoires in COVID-19. The wider study: COVID-19 samples from acute and convalescent phases originated in the United States, Italy and Spain. PBMCs, B-cell-depleted T cells, or T cells provided the cDNA or gDNA that made up the material.

The V segment lost 2 bases and the J segment 3 bases; nucleotides outside the gene matches: 6. Germline V gene lookup returns CDR1 SGHTA and CDR2 FQGNSA. The CDR3 contains 16 residues. The sequencing input was peripheral blood. This chain links TRBV7-2 with TRBJ2-5; TRBD1 matches 10 bases. This receptor was identified in a human donor in a cohort sampled during active COVID-19. This chain's CDR3 is CASSLSGTGVKETQYF. DNA for the CDR3: TGTGCCAGCAGCTTATCCGGGACAGGGGTAAAAGAGACCCAGTACTTC.